This TCR beta chain was sequenced during a study of molecular identifiers for immune sequencing clone quantification. Study findings and constraints: Whereas clones above 20 RNA copies held under 1% of naive-cell molecules, they held over 98% of effector molecules.

Bulk TCR libraries were made with methods that had been previously described and with listed TCR primers. TCRdb re-called the PCR reads through MiXCR, storing one row per CDR3 protein. In the table there are hundreds of thousands of distinct CDR3 sequences, 20% to 25% of which are singletons. It was from 20,000 to 1,000,000 sorted cells, with 10%, 30% or 50% RNA, that naive CD8 libraries came. V was shortened by 1 base and J by 3 bases, with 9 bases between the two germline ends. This CDR3 is 15 amino acids long. Germline CDR1 is MNHNS and CDR2 is SASEGT. Note on this clonotype: Its specificity is unknown.

This clonotype was obtained from a human donor in good health. Some libraries in this study had Jurkat cell RNA spiked in. Sequenced material: naive CD8+ T cells from blood, with Jurkat cell RNA spiked in. The subset here: FACS-sorted CD8+CD4-CCR7+CD45RA+ naive T cells. The chain has TRBV6-1 and TRBJ1-4; weak D call: TRBD1 (6 bases). The CDR3 here is CASSEVRTANEKLFF. The CDR3 DNA reads TGTGCCAGCAGTGAAGTAAGGACAGCTAATGAAAAACTGTTTTTT.